A single sample gave rise to the 27 T cell receptor beta chains below, sequenced in a study of tumor-infiltrating lymphocytes in primary liver carcinoma (dated 2017 in TCRdb). RNA from unsorted whole blood was extracted with TRIzol reagent, and germline DNA was obtained with the DNeasy Blood & Tissue kit. Sequencing was performed on an Illumina HiSeq 2500. A constant-region primer and ProtoScript II reverse transcriptase were used to reverse-transcribe TCRbeta-specific cDNA from 500 ng total RNA. TCRbeta libraries were built with three nested multiplex PCR rounds, a slightly modified ARM-PCR procedure. Each of the first two PCR rounds ran for around 10 cycles using multiplex TRBV1-TRBV30 forward primers together with a Cbeta reverse primer. TCRdb reworked the public reads: Q25 trimming with fastp, MiXCR clone assembly, productive beta chains retained. Each CDR3 protein appears once, grouped with its most common genes and DNA. The sample data list approximately 330,000 distinct CDR3 sequences, and less than 75% of these were observed just once. Roughly 6% of the sample is in the top ten clones.

Sequenced: peripheral blood. All receptors come from a man between 40 and 49 years old with primary liver carcinoma and hepatitis B virus infection.

The chain links TRBV6-2 or TRBV6-3 to TRBJ2-3; TRBD1 matches 9 bases. Trimming removed 7 bases from V and 1 base from J; junction bases left unmatched: 9. Germline lookup yields CDR1 MNHEY and CDR2 SVGEGT. The CDR3 spans 16 residues. The CDR3 DNA follows: TGTGCCAGCACCCGACAGGGGGGTGTTTGCACAGATACGCAGTATTTT. Protein: CASTRQGGVCTDTQYF.

The V call is TRBV21-1, the J call TRBJ2-1. TRBV21-1 is tagged as a pseudogene. CDR3 length: 15 residues. CDR3 bases: TGTGCCAGCAGAGGGAACCACTTCTCCTACAATGAGCAGTTCTTC. Protein product: CASRGNHFSYNEQFF.

The count of this clonotype is one. The chain carries TRBV12-3 or TRBV12-4 and TRBJ2-7; 8 bases map to TRBD2. V lost 8 bases, J lost 5 bases, and 14 bases stayed unmatched. The CDR3 length is 15 residues. The CDR3 loop is CASGVSGLVGDEQYF. As DNA, the CDR3 is TGTGCCAGCGGGGTTTCGGGACTAGTGGGAGACGAGCAGTACTTC.

This clonotype was counted ten times or more. The rearrangement links TRBV6-5 to TRBJ2-2; D is unresolved. CDR1 is MNHEY and CDR2 is SVGAGI in the germline V gene. The V and J ends lost 2 bases and 1 base respectively, with 5 bases between them. The CDR3 totals 14 residues. The chain's CDR3 is CASSYGVNTGELFF. The CDR3 nucleotides are TGTGCCAGCAGTTACGGGGTGAACACCGGGGAGCTGTTTTTT.

The V and J genes are TRBV11-1 and TRBJ2-5, with unresolved D. The length of the CDR3 is 12 residues. V was pared by 3 bases and J by 8 bases, with 10 bases between. Germline values: CDR1 SGHAT, CDR2 FQDESV (reference sequence). CDR3 in DNA: TGTGCCAGCAGCTTTGATCGTGATACCCAGTACTTC. Translated: CASSFDRDTQYF.

The sample holds a few counts of this clonotype. The V and J genes are TRBV14 and TRBJ2-1; tentatively, D is TRBD1 (6 bases). The CDR3 spans 16 residues. Trimming pared 4 bases from V and 2 bases from J, leaving 15 bases between. CDR1 and CDR2 (germline): SGHDN, FVKESK. CDR3 coding DNA: TGTGCCAGCAGCCTTACCGGGACACGAACCTACAATGAGCAGTTCTTC. Encoded protein: CASSLTGTRTYNEQFF.

This chain uses TRBV5-6 with TRBJ2-6; D is undetermined. This CDR3 comprises 16 residues. Germline values: CDR1 SGHDT, CDR2 YYEEEE. V gave up 4 bases and J gave up 0 bases, with 11 bases separating them. CDR3 protein: CASSRGGGSGANVLTF. For the CDR3, the DNA is TGTGCCAGCAGCCGAGGCGGCGGCTCTGGGGCCAACGTCCTGACTTTC.

Worth noting for this clonotype: A much larger clone lies a single base off, so this may be a read error. This chain links TRBV5-6 with TRBJ2-5, with 8 bases aligning to TRBD2. The CDR3 consists of 16 residues. Per the germline V gene, CDR1 is SGHDT and CDR2 is YYEEEE. The DNA for the CDR3 is TGTGCCAGCGGCTTGCCGGGACTAGGAAGACAAGAGACCCAGTACTTC. It specifies CASGLPGLGRQETQYF.

Written as DNA, the CDR3 is TGTGCCAGCTGCCCACAGACAGGGTCGTACCAAGAGACCCAGTACTTC. Its protein is CASCPQTGSYQETQYF. V gene TRBV11-2 combines with J gene TRBJ2-5; TRBD1 matches at 7 bases. The V segment lost 8 bases and the J segment 0 bases; nucleotides outside the gene matches: 12. Germline loops: CDR1 SGHAT, CDR2 FQNNGV. CDR3 length equals 16 residues.

The gene calls are TRBV4-1 and TRBJ2-2; D not resolved. The V end lost 3 bases, the J end lost 5 bases, and 16 bases lay between the germline ends. The CDR3 has 16 residues. Germline CDR1 and CDR2: MGHRA and YSYEKL. The CDR3 is CASSHVPPRATGELFF. The CDR3 bases are TGCGCCAGCAGCCATGTACCTCCCCGAGCGACCGGGGAGCTGTTTTTT.

Concerning this clonotype: At one of its ends the junction is not consistent with the germline gene, which may arise from a read error. The CDR3 reads CATSRTLVSPLHF. The CDR3 DNA reads TGTGCCACCAGCCGGACACTCGTTTCACCCCTCCACTTT. This chain uses TRBV11-1 with TRBJ1-6; a possible D gene is TRBD1 (5 bases). The CDR3 is made up of 13 amino acids. Germline loops: CDR1 SGHAT, CDR2 FQDESV (reference sequence).

Points on this clonotype: This may come from a read error, since a much larger clone is one base off. The genes are TRBV6-6 and TRBJ2-3; D perhaps matches TRBD2 (6 bases). Germline V gene lookup returns CDR1 MNHNY and CDR2 SVGAGI (reference sequence). The CDR3 is 14 amino acids. The CDR3 sequence is CASSPPAGSDTRYF. The CDR3 DNA reads as TGTGCCAGCAGCCCACCTGCGGGGTCAGATACGCGGTATTTT.

The chain joins TRBV6-1 to TRBJ2-7; 9 bases are a match to TRBD1. In germline, CDR1 is MNHNS, CDR2 SASEGT. The ends lost 8 bases at V and 3 bases at J; junction bases unmatched: 5. The CDR3 is made up of 13 amino acids. The CDR3, as DNA: TGTGCCAGCTGGCGGGACAGGGACTACGAGCAGTACTTC. Translating it yields CASWRDRDYEQYF.

This chain links TRBV29-1 with TRBJ1-1; D not certain. The V end lost 5 bases, the J end lost 1 base, and 11 bases lay between the germline ends. Looked up from germline, CDR1 is SQVTM and CDR2 is ANQGSEA. The CDR3 has 13 residues. The CDR3 DNA reads TGCAGCGTTATCAAGACGCAGAACACTGAAGCTTTCTTT. It specifies CSVIKTQNTEAFF.

Concerning this clonotype itself: This may come from a read error, since a much larger clone is one base off. The chain combines TRBV6-1 with TRBJ2-1; D uncertain. CDR1 is MNHNS, CDR2 SASEGT, per germline. This CDR3 is 15 amino acids long. V lost 8 bases, J lost 2 bases, and 16 bases lay in between. CDR3 DNA: TGTGCCAGCTCTCCGTCGGACGGTACCTACAATGAGCAGTTCTTC. Protein: CASSPSDGTYNEQFF.

This clonotype was counted between two and nine times. The rearrangement links TRBV10-2 to TRBJ2-7, with a tentative D call TRBD1 (5 bases). This CDR3 is built from 11 residues. Germline V gene data show CDR1 as WSHSY and CDR2 as SAAADI. V lost 6 bases to trimming and J lost 4 bases, with 7 bases between them. This CDR3 reads CASRSGYEQYF. The CDR3 nucleotides are TGCGCCAGCAGGTCAGGGTACGAGCAGTACTTC.

This clonotype was observed a few times. The chain is built from TRBV28 and TRBJ1-2; no clear D. The V end lost 5 bases, the J end lost 7 bases, and 14 bases lay between the germline ends. The germline CDR1 and CDR2 sequences are MDHEN and SYDVKM. The length of the CDR3 is 13 residues. The CDR3 is CASSPPAGRGYTF. Written as DNA, the CDR3 is TGTGCCAGCAGTCCCCCCGCGGGCCGTGGCTACACCTTC.

About this clonotype: An end of the junction differs from the germline gene, which may be a read error. The chain employs TRBV11-1 and TRBJ2-7, with 7 bases fitting TRBD1. CDR3 size: 14 residues. Germline V gene lookup returns CDR1 SGHAT and CDR2 FQDESV (reference sequence). The CDR3: CACRSGTETYEQYF. The DNA for the CDR3 is TGTGCCTGCAGGTCCGGGACAGAGACCTACGAGCAGTATTTC.

This clonotype was seen ten or more times. CDR3 bases: TGTGCCAGCAGCTTAGTGGGGATGGCTAGTAGAGCCAATGAGCAGTTCTTC. It encodes CASSLVGMASRANEQFF. This sequence joins TRBV11-2 and TRBJ2-1; D is unclear. V lost 1 base, J lost 6 bases, and 19 bases lay in between. The CDR3 length is 17 residues. From germline, CDR1 is SGHAT and CDR2 FQNNGV. Combining the CDR3 with reference TRBV11-2 and TRBJ2-1 gives the whole variable domain EAGVAQSPRYKIIEKRQSVAFWCNPISGHATLYWYQQILGQGPKLLIQFQNNGVVDDSQLPKDRFSAERLKGVDSTLKIQPAKLEDSAVYLCASSLVGMASRANEQFFGPGTRLTVL.

At least ten counts were recorded for this clonotype. The V gene is TRBV6-2 or TRBV6-3, the J gene TRBJ1-5, with TRBD1 matching 7 bases. After removal of 4 bases from V and 4 bases from J, the junction contained 1 base not matched to a gene. Germline CDR1 and CDR2: MNHEY and SVGEGT. The CDR3 length is 13 residues. The DNA of the CDR3 is TGTGCCAGCAGTTTACAGGGGAATCAGCCCCAGCATTTT. Translation: CASSLQGNQPQHF.

Points on this clonotype: The junction does not match germline at one end; this may be a read error. This rearrangement joins TRBV6-6 to TRBJ2-1, with D perhaps matching TRBD1 or TRBD2 (5 bases each). This CDR3 has 17 residues. From germline, CDR1 is MNHNY and CDR2 SVGAGI (reference sequence). CDR3 loop: CVSSYSSQGEAGNEQFF. The CDR3 DNA reads as TGTGTCAGCAGTTACTCTTCTCAGGGAGAAGCTGGCAATGAGCAGTTCTTC.

As regards this clonotype: A read error is possible here, since a much larger clone lies one base away. CDR3: CARRQSSYEQYF. Written as DNA, the CDR3 is TGTGCCAGGAGGCAAAGCTCCTACGAGCAGTACTTC. The chain joins TRBV6-5 to TRBJ2-7; D gene ambiguous. Trimming shortened V by 9 bases and J by 0 bases, and 9 bases separated the two germline ends. CDR3 length: 12 amino acids. Germline V gene data show CDR1 as MNHEY and CDR2 as SVGAGI.

The sample holds many counts of this clonotype. The chain recombines TRBV29-1 with TRBJ2-5; D gene uncertain. The CDR3 loop spans 15 amino acids. Germline V gives CDR1 SQVTM, CDR2 ANQGSEA. V lost 4 bases and J lost 2, with 17 bases in between. This CDR3 is CSVAAAVSLQETQYF. The CDR3 nucleotides are TGCAGCGTTGCGGCGGCCGTCAGTTTGCAAGAGACCCAGTACTTC.

This clonotype was observed at least ten times. The chain carries TRBV10-3 and TRBJ2-7, with TRBD1 matching 8 bases. Germline V lookup: CDR1 ENHRY, CDR2 SYGVKD. V dropped 2 bases and J dropped 3; count of bases not matched to a gene: 3. This CDR3 comprises 14 residues. This CDR3 reads CAISENRGSYEQYF. The CDR3 DNA sequence: TGTGCCATCAGTGAGAACAGGGGGAGCTACGAGCAGTACTTC.

Regarding this clonotype: One end of the junction fails to match germline, which may point to a read error. The gene calls are TRBV11-2 and TRBJ2-6, with 9 bases lining up with TRBD1. CDR3 length: 19 residues. Germline V gene data show CDR1 as SGHAT and CDR2 as FQNNGV. DNA for the CDR3: TGTGCCAGCATCTTAATAGGCCAGGGACAGGGTAGTGTGGCCAACGTCCTGACTTTC. Its protein is CASILIGQGQGSVANVLTF. Looking up the rest from reference TRBV11-2 and TRBJ2-6 gives the full variable domain: EAGVAQSPRYKIIEKRQSVAFWCNPISGHATLYWYQQILGQGPKLLIQFQNNGVVDDSQLPKDRFSAERLKGVDSTLKIQPAKLEDSAVYLCASILIGQGQGSVANVLTFGAGSRLTVL.

This chain connects TRBV5-5 to TRBJ1-5, with a possible D match to TRBD1 (5 bases). CDR1 is SGHKS and CDR2 is YYEKEE in the germline V gene (reference sequence). The ends were cut back, 1 base at V and 3 bases at J, with 11 bases in the middle. There are 15 residues in the CDR3. The CDR3 here is CASSLLTGFNQPQHF. CDR3 DNA: TGTGCCAGCAGCTTGCTTACAGGATTCAATCAGCCCCAGCATTTT.

To note about this clonotype: Possible read error: a much larger clone is one base away. This chain uses TRBV12-3 or TRBV12-4 with TRBJ1-1; D gene unclear. The V end was cut by 7 bases, the J end by 4 bases, with 10 bases between. The length of the CDR3 is 12 residues. CDR3 in amino acids: CASNSRGTEAFF. CDR3 DNA sequence: TGTGCCAGCAATTCCCGAGGCACTGAAGCTTTCTTT.